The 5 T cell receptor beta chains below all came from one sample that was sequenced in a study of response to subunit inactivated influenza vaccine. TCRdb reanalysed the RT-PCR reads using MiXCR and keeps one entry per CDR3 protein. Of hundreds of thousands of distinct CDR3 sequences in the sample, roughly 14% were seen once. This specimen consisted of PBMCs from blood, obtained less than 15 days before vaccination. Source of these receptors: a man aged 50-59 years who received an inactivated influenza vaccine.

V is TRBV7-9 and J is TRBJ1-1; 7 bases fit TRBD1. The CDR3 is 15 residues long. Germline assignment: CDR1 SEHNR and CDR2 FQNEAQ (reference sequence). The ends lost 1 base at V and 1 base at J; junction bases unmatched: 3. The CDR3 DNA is TGTGCCAGCAGCTTAGATGGGACAGCGAACACTGAAGCTTTCTTT. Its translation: CASSLDGTANTEAFF.

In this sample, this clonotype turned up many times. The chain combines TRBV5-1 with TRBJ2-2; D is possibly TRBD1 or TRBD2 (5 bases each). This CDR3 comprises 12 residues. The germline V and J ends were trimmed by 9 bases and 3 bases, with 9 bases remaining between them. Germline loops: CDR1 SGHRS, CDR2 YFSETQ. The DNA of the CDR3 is TGCGCCACCAGGGAGCACACCGGGGAGCTGTTTTTT. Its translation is CATREHTGELFF.

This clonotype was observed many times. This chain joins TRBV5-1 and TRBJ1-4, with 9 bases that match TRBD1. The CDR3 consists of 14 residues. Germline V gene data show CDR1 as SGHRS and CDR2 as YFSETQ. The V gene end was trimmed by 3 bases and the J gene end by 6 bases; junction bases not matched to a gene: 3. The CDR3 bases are TGCGCCAGCAGCTCTTGGACAGGGGATGAAAAACTGTTTTTT. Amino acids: CASSSWTGDEKLFF.

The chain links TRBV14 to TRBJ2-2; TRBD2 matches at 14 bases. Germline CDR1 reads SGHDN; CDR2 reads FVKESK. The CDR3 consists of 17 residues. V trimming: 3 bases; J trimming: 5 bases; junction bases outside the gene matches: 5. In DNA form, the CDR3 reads TGTGCCAGCAGCCAGGGACTAGCGGGAGTTTGGACCGGGGAGCTGTTTTTT. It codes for CASSQGLAGVWTGELFF. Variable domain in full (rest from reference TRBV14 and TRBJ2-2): EAGVTQFPSHSVIEKGQTVTLRCDPISGHDNLYWYRRVMGKEIKFLLHFVKESKQDESGMPNNRFLAERTGGTYSTLKVQPAELEDSGVYFCASSQGLAGVWTGELFFGEGSRLTVL.

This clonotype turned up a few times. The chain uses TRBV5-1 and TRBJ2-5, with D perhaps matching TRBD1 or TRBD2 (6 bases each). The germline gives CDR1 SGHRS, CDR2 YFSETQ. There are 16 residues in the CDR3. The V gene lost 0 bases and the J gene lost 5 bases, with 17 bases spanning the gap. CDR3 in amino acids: CASSLDEGGLWETQYF. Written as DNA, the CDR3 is TGCGCCAGCAGCTTGGATGAGGGGGGACTTTGGGAGACCCAGTACTTC. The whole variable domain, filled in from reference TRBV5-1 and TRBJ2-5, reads KAGVTQTPRYLIKTRGQQVTLSCSPISGHRSVSWYQQTPGQGLQFLFEYFSETQRNKGNFPGRFSGRQFSNSRSEMNVSTLELGDSALYLCASSLDEGGLWETQYFGPGTRLLVL.